The 27 T cell receptor beta chains listed next were all sequenced from one sample in a study of beta chain features in type 1 diabetes. Reverse transcription of all isolated RNA meant that expressed TCRB transcripts were sequenced. Generated by immunoSEQ multiplex PCR, the TCRdb table keeps only in-frame clones and is missing some. The sample lists a few hundred thousand clones; about 12% were seen once. The source material was naive CD4+ T cells from blood. The receptors were sampled from a man aged 18 to 35 in good health.

The rearrangement joins TRBV5-1 to TRBJ2-1, with 11 bases fitting TRBD1. This CDR3 comprises 14 residues. Germline V gene data show CDR1 as SGHRS and CDR2 as YFSETQ. The J segment lost 3 bases and the V segment lost 7 bases, leaving 3 bases of the junction unmatched. In nucleotides, the CDR3 is TGCGCCAGCGGACAGGGGGCCAACTACAATGAGCAGTTCTTC. Translated, it gives CASGQGANYNEQFF.

V gene TRBV10-3 combines with J gene TRBJ1-5; D not resolved. The CDR3 runs 12 residues. CDR1 and CDR2 from the germline V gene are ENHRY and SYGVKD. With 3 bases removed from V and 4 bases from J, the gap between germline ends came to 4 bases. The CDR3 bases are TGTGCCATCAGTGATCTAAATCAGCCCCAGCATTTT. This codes for CAISDLNQPQHF.

This clone was observed a few times. V usage is TRBV5-1 and J usage is TRBJ2-1; 11 nucleotides agree with TRBD2. This CDR3 has 15 amino acids. With 1 base clipped from V and 8 bases from J, the junction kept 5 bases outside the gene matches. CDR1 is SGHRS and CDR2 is YFSETQ in the germline V gene. CDR3 DNA sequence: TGCGCCAGCAGCTTGTCGGGTAGCGGGAGGGATGAGCAGTTCTTC. Its translation: CASSLSGSGRDEQFF.

This chain uses TRBV18 with TRBJ1-2; D not certain. Germline V gives CDR1 KGHSH, CDR2 LQKENI. V shed 4 bases and J shed 3 bases, with 9 bases lying between them. This CDR3 is built from 13 residues. CDR3 sequence reads: CASSHDGDYGYTF. CDR3 bases: TGTGCCAGCTCACATGACGGAGACTATGGCTACACCTTC.

In its sample, this clone was seen a few times. J is TRBJ1-2 and V is TRBV5-1, with D unresolved. CDR1 is SGHRS, CDR2 YFSETQ, per germline. The ends were cut back, 0 bases at V and 2 bases at J, with 5 bases in the middle. This CDR3 contains 13 residues. The CDR3 nucleotides are TGCGCCAGCAGCTTGGGAGGGAACTATGGCTACACCTTC. This gives the protein CASSLGGNYGYTF.

This clone turned up a few times. This rearrangement joins TRBV7-2 to TRBJ2-1; 9 bases are a match to TRBD2. V lost 2 bases and J lost 8; bases outside the gene matches: 7. This CDR3 is 15 amino acids long. Germline CDR1 and CDR2: SGHTA and FQGNSA. The CDR3 DNA sequence: TGTGCCAGCAGCTTATGGCGGGAGGGCCCTTATGAGCAGTTCTTC. Its protein is CASSLWREGPYEQFF. Drawing the rest from reference TRBV7-2 and TRBJ2-1, the complete variable domain is GAGVSQSPSNKVTEKGKDVELRCDPISGHTALYWYRQSLGQGLEFLIYFQGNSAPDKSGLPSDRFSAERTGGSVSTLTIQRTQQEDSAVYLCASSLWREGPYEQFFGPGTRLTVL.

This clone appeared a few times. This specimen includes other DNA sequences encoding the same CDR3. The chain recombines TRBV7-2 with TRBJ2-5; D is ambiguous. The CDR3 sequence is 14 residues long. V was pared by 1 base and J by 5 bases, with 11 bases between. Germline V gives CDR1 SGHTA, CDR2 FQGNSA. CDR3 residues: CASSLGTASETQYF. The CDR3 nucleotides read TGTGCCAGCAGCTTAGGCACTGCGAGCGAGACCCAGTACTTC.

The J gene is TRBJ2-1, the V gene TRBV6-4, with D possibly matching TRBD2 (7 bases). The V gene lost 2 bases and the J gene lost 6 bases, with 20 bases spanning the gap. Germline-derived CDR1 and CDR2 are MRHNA and SNTAGT. The CDR3 covers 17 residues. This CDR3 is CASSDRASGPRGNEQFF. CDR3 in DNA: TGTGCCAGCAGTGACCGGGCTAGCGGCCCCAGGGGCAATGAGCAGTTCTTC.

The chain employs TRBV30 and TRBJ2-7; weak D call: TRBD2 (6 bases). This CDR3 comprises 18 residues. V lost 0 bases, J lost 2 bases, and 23 bases lay in between. Germline V gene sequence: CDR1 GTSNPN, CDR2 SVGIG (reference sequence). CDR3 nucleotide sequence: TGTGCCTGGAGTGTGAAAATCGACTCAAGCGGGCGCCCCTACGAGCAGTACTTC. It encodes CAWSVKIDSSGRPYEQYF.

This clone was observed many times. The chain is built from TRBV23-1 and TRBJ2-3; 9 bases agree with TRBD2. TRBV23-1 is annotated as an ORF whose role is uncertain. V shed 4 bases and J 1 base; nucleotides not matched to a gene: 3. The CDR3 totals 15 residues. The CDR3 protein is CASSLSSGGTDTQYF. In DNA, the CDR3 is TGCGCCAGCAGTCTGTCTAGCGGGGGCACAGATACGCAGTATTTT.

V is TRBV29-1 and J is TRBJ1-1, with TRBD1 as a possible D gene (5 bases). CDR3 size: 16 residues. Germline lookup yields CDR1 SQVTM and CDR2 ANQGSEA. Trimming cost V 4 bases and J 0 bases, with 18 bases left between them. In DNA form, the CDR3 reads TGCAGCGTTGGACAGAGGTGGGCAACGATGAACACTGAAGCTTTCTTT. It is translated as CSVGQRWATMNTEAFF. The full variable domain, completed using reference TRBV29-1 and TRBJ1-1, is SAVISQKPSRDICQRGTSLTIQCQVDSQVTMMFWYRQQPGQSLTLIATANQGSEATYESGFVIDKFPISRPNLTFSTLTVSNMSPEDSSIYLCSVGQRWATMNTEAFFGQGTRLTVV.

The chain recombines TRBV10-3 with TRBJ2-1; TRBD2 matches 11 bases. This CDR3 region has 13 residues. CDR1 and CDR2 (germline): ENHRY, SYGVKD. The V gene end was trimmed by 7 bases and the J gene end by 7 bases; junction bases not matched to a gene: 3. The chain's CDR3 is CAITTSGINEQFF. The CDR3 region has the DNA TGTGCCATCACGACTAGCGGGATAAATGAGCAGTTCTTC.

The chain joins TRBV5-1 to TRBJ2-1, with 11 bases that match TRBD2. J gave up 7 bases and V 0 bases, and 9 bases lay outside the gene matches. The CDR3 sequence is 17 residues long. Germline V gene lookup returns CDR1 SGHRS and CDR2 YFSETQ. The CDR3 spells CASSLAPNSGGANEQFF. DNA of the CDR3: TGCGCCAGCAGCTTGGCCCCGAATAGCGGGGGGGCTAATGAGCAGTTCTTC.

The chain joins TRBV5-6 to TRBJ2-7; D gene uncertain. CDR1 and CDR2 from the germline V gene are SGHDT and YYEEEE. Trimming pared 0 bases from V and 0 bases from J, leaving 10 bases between. This CDR3 is 15 amino acids long. The CDR3 DNA reads as TGTGCCAGCAGCTTGGTCGCAGGATACTCCTACGAGCAGTACTTC. It yields the protein CASSLVAGYSYEQYF.

This clone was counted a few times. The chain uses TRBV5-4 and TRBJ2-7, with 10 bases identical to TRBD2. This CDR3 spans 15 amino acids. Germline CDR1 reads SGHNT; CDR2 reads YYREEE (reference sequence). After removal of 2 bases from V and 0 bases from J, the junction contained 2 bases not matched to a gene. Written as DNA, the CDR3 is TGTGCCAGCAGCTTACTAGCGGGAAGCTCCTACGAGCAGTACTTC. Protein product: CASSLLAGSSYEQYF.

This clone was seen a few times. The V and J genes are TRBV28 and TRBJ2-1; 12 nucleotides line up with TRBD2. CDR1 is MDHEN and CDR2 is SYDVKM in the germline V gene. The CDR3 length is 15 residues. V shed 7 bases and J 4 bases; nucleotides not matched to a gene: 5. The CDR3 DNA follows: TGTGCCAGCATAAAACTAGCGGGGGGATACAATGAGCAGTTCTTC. It translates to CASIKLAGGYNEQFF.

There are a few counts of this clone. The chain carries TRBV6-6 and TRBJ2-7; 11 bases agree with TRBD1. Trimming removed 2 bases from V and 5 bases from J; junction bases left unmatched: 5. The germline V gene has CDR1 MNHNY and CDR2 SVGAGI (reference sequence). The CDR3 extends over 15 amino acids. The CDR3 coding sequence is TGTGCCAGCAGTTACGGACAGGGGGCGTCGGACGAGCAGTACTTC. Translation: CASSYGQGASDEQYF.

This clone was counted only a few times. J is TRBJ2-3 and V is TRBV5-1; 16 nucleotides line up with TRBD2. Germline V gene lookup returns CDR1 SGHRS and CDR2 YFSETQ. Trimming at V came to 4 bases and at J to 6 bases, leaving 5 bases not matched to a gene. The CDR3 runs 16 residues. This CDR3 is CASSGGLAGGLDTQYF. The DNA of the CDR3 is TGCGCCAGCAGCGGGGGACTAGCGGGAGGGCTTGATACGCAGTATTTT.

This clone was observed a few times. V and J are TRBV7-9 and TRBJ1-1, with D maybe TRBD1 (5 bases). Between the trimmed V and J ends, which lost 5 bases and 4 bases, there was a span of 17 bases. Germline V lookup: CDR1 SEHNR, CDR2 FQNEAQ (reference sequence). The CDR3 is 15 residues long. CDR3 bases: TGTGCCAGCAGCCGCCCCCAGGGTCTGGGCACTGAAGCTTTCTTT. Translated: CASSRPQGLGTEAFF.

The rearrangement joins TRBV6-5 to TRBJ2-4; TRBD1 matches 7 bases. The CDR3 spans 15 residues. Losses at the gene ends were 6 bases for V and 0 bases for J; bases not matched to a gene: 5. Germline V gene lookup returns CDR1 MNHEY and CDR2 SVGAGI. The CDR3 region is CASSRDSLAKNIQYF. CDR3 nucleotides: TGTGCCAGCAGCCGGGACAGTTTAGCCAAAAACATTCAGTACTTC.

The rearrangement uses TRBV9 and TRBJ1-6; no clear D gene. Germline CDR1 reads SGDLS; CDR2 reads YYNGEE. The CDR3 covers 12 residues. The ends were cut back, 3 bases at V and 8 bases at J, with 6 bases in the middle. As DNA, the CDR3 is TGTGCCAGCAGCGGGGAGTATTCACCCCTCCACTTT. It encodes CASSGEYSPLHF.

This clone was counted only a few times. This chain joins TRBV5-1 and TRBJ1-1; no clear D. CDR1 and CDR2 (germline): SGHRS, YFSETQ. Trimming removed 5 bases at V and 1 base at J, with 12 bases between. The CDR3 is 14 amino acids. In nucleotides, the CDR3 is TGCGCCAGCAGTTATCGGGGAAGGAACACTGAAGCTTTCTTT. It is translated as CASSYRGRNTEAFF.

The chain couples TRBV7-9 to TRBJ2-6, with a possible D match to TRBD1 (6 bases). The CDR3 spans 17 residues. Between the trimmed V and J ends, which lost 2 bases and 0 bases, there was a span of 11 bases. The germline CDR1 and CDR2 sequences are SEHNR and FQNEAQ (reference sequence). CDR3 nucleotides: TGTGCCAGCAGCTTAAGACAGGACCCCTCTGGGGCCAACGTCCTGACTTTC. This encodes CASSLRQDPSGANVLTF.

The rearrangement uses TRBV19 and TRBJ2-1; no clear D. With 4 bases removed from V and 0 bases from J, the gap between germline ends came to 7 bases. The CDR3 has 14 amino acids. CDR1 is LNHDA and CDR2 is SQIVND in the germline V gene (reference sequence). This chain's CDR3 is CASSTRYSYNEQFF. The CDR3 DNA reads as TGTGCCAGTAGTACCAGGTACTCCTACAATGAGCAGTTCTTC. Looking up the rest from reference TRBV19 and TRBJ2-1 gives the full variable domain: DGGITQSPKYLFRKEGQNVTLSCEQNLNHDAMYWYRQDPGQGLRLIYYSQIVNDFQKGDIAEGYSVSREKKESFPLTVTSAQKNPTAFYLCASSTRYSYNEQFFGPGTRLTVL.

This clone was detected only a few times. This specimen includes other DNA sequences encoding the same CDR3. The rearrangement links TRBV28 to TRBJ2-7, with a tentative D call TRBD2 (6 bases). CDR3 length equals 11 residues. Trimming shortened V by 10 bases and J by 3 bases, and 10 bases separated the two germline ends. Germline V gene sequence: CDR1 MDHEN, CDR2 SYDVKM. CDR3 nucleotide sequence: TGTGCCACGCTCGGGGGCTACGAGCAGTACTTC. Protein sequence: CATLGGYEQYF.

The rearrangement uses TRBV9 and TRBJ2-5; 9 bases map to TRBD2. V lost 1 base to trimming and J lost 2 bases; unmatched junction nucleotides: 9. Germline CDR1 SGDLS, CDR2 YYNGEE. The CDR3 covers 17 residues. DNA of the CDR3: TGTGCCAGCAGCGTATCACCCAGCGGGGGGAATCAAGAGACCCAGTACTTC. Translating gives CASSVSPSGGNQETQYF.

This chain uses TRBV18 with TRBJ2-7; 7 nucleotides match TRBD2. The CDR3 loop spans 14 amino acids. CDR1 KGHSH and CDR2 LQKENI come from the germline V gene. Trimming at V came to 4 bases and at J to 0 bases, leaving 3 bases not matched to a gene. Written as DNA, the CDR3 is TGTGCCAGCTCACAAAGCGGGGCCTCCTACGAGCAGTACTTC. Its protein product is CASSQSGASYEQYF.